This T cell receptor (beta chain) was captured in a study of blood T cell repertoires in COVID-19. Whole-study context: Acute and convalescent COVID-19 specimens originated in the United States, Italy and Spain. T cells, B-cell-depleted T cells, or PBMCs provided the cDNA or gDNA that served as material.

Germline V lookup: CDR1 MGHRA, CDR2 YSYEKL. V was cut by 7 bases and J by 5 bases, with 15 bases left in between. The CDR3 runs to 13 residues. Original handling: From reference gene primer amplification, estimates of nucleated cell counts were derived. The protocol was immunoSEQ multiplex PCR, while the TCRdb copy is restricted to in-frame clones and leaves out a portion. V and J calls and clone size come straight from that table; D and trimming were deduced from the DNA. The data contain 210,000 or so clones, 82% of them singletons. This clonotype originated in a woman in her 40s with acute or convalescent COVID-19. Specimen: peripheral blood. The rearrangement joins TRBV4-1 to TRBJ2-7, with a tentative D call TRBD1 (5 bases). In DNA form, the CDR3 reads TGCGCCAGCACCCGGCCTAGGGGCGACGAGCAGTACTTC. It is translated as CASTRPRGDEQYF.